This TCR beta chain was identified during a study of blood T cell repertoires in COVID-19. Study-level information: T cells, B-cell-depleted T cells, or PBMCs provided the cDNA or gDNA that served as material.

In terms of age and location, participants ranged from roughly 18 to 90 years and lived in 24 US areas. TCRdb keeps only in-frame clones here, not all; method: immunoSEQ multiplex PCR. The sample yields about 480,000 clones, 88% seen once. The CDR3 length is 12 residues. V trimming: 2 bases; J trimming: 15 bases; junction bases outside the gene matches: 7. V and J are TRBV12-3 or TRBV12-4 and TRBJ2-1; the match to TRBD2 covers 7 bases. The origin of this receptor is a woman in her thirties or forties who had recovered from COVID-19. Sequencing was carried out using PBMCs or T cells enriched from blood (not recorded which). In DNA form, the CDR3 reads TGTGCCAGCAGTTTACGAGGGAGGGTCGCGTTCTTC. Its protein product is CASSLRGRVAFF.